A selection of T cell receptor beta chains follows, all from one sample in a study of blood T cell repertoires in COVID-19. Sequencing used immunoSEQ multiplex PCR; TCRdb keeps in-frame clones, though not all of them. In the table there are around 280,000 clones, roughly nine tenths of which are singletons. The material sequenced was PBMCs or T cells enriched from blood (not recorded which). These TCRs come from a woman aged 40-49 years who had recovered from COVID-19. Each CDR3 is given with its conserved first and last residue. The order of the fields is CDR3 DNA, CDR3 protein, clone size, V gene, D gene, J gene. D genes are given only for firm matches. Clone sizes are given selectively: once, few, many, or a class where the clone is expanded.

CDR3 DNA: TGTGCCAGCAGCCTCGGGGGGAACAATCAGCCCCAGCATTTT
CDR3 protein: CASSLGGNNQPQHF
clone size: -
V gene: TRBV9
D gene: -
J gene: TRBJ1-5

CDR3 DNA: TGCAGCGTTGACAAGACAGGGAGCACAGATACGCAGTATTTT
CDR3 protein: CSVDKTGSTDTQYF
clone size: -
V gene: TRBV29-1
D gene: TRBD1
J gene: TRBJ2-3

CDR3 DNA: TGTGCCAGCAGCCAGGGGCGGACTAGCGTCGGTGGCGAGCAGTACTTC
CDR3 protein: CASSQGRTSVGGEQYF
clone size: -
V gene: TRBV3-1/TRBV3-2
D gene: TRBD2
J gene: TRBJ2-7

CDR3 DNA: TGTGCCAGCAGTTCCCGAGCCCACGAGCAGTACTTC
CDR3 protein: CASSSRAHEQYF
clone size: -
V gene: TRBV6-2/TRBV6-3
D gene: -
J gene: TRBJ2-7

CDR3 DNA: TGTGCCAGCAGCTTACTACCGGGACTAGCAGACTACAATGAGCAGTTCTTC
CDR3 protein: CASSLLPGLADYNEQFF
clone size: -
V gene: TRBV7-2
D gene: TRBD2
J gene: TRBJ2-1

CDR3 DNA: TGTGCCAGCAGCCTTGAGGGTATTCGCTACACCTTC
CDR3 protein: CASSLEGIRYTF
clone size: -
V gene: TRBV3-1/TRBV3-2
D gene: -
J gene: TRBJ1-2

CDR3 DNA: TGTGCCGCCGGGCGGGGACCCTACAATGAGCAGTTCTTC
CDR3 protein: CAAGRGPYNEQFF
clone size: -
V gene: TRBV28
D gene: -
J gene: TRBJ2-1

CDR3 DNA: TGTGCCAGCAGTTATATCTCGACATTGAACACTGAAGCTTTCTTT
CDR3 protein: CASSYISTLNTEAFF
clone size: -
V gene: TRBV2
D gene: -
J gene: TRBJ1-1

CDR3 DNA: TGTGCCAGCAGCATGGCGGGCGCTGCGGGAGTCTGGAATGAGCAGTTCTTC
CDR3 protein: CASSMAGAAGVWNEQFF
clone size: -
V gene: TRBV5-4
D gene: TRBD2
J gene: TRBJ2-1

CDR3 DNA: TGTGCCAGCAGTTCCCCGCGGGGGGCGCATGGAAACACCATATATTTT
CDR3 protein: CASSSPRGAHGNTIYF
clone size: -
V gene: TRBV28
D gene: -
J gene: TRBJ1-3

CDR3 DNA: TGTGCCAGCAGCTCCCGGACTAGGAATGAGCAGTTCTTC
CDR3 protein: CASSSRTRNEQFF
clone size: -
V gene: TRBV7-2
D gene: TRBD2
J gene: TRBJ2-1

CDR3 DNA: TGTGCCAGCAGTGAGCGCGGGTTAAGCGTGGAGGGCTATGGCTACACCTTC
CDR3 protein: CASSERGLSVEGYGYTF
clone size: once
V gene: TRBV25-1
D gene: -
J gene: TRBJ1-2

CDR3 DNA: TGCGCCAGCAGCGGGGGAGGTGAGCAGTACTTC
CDR3 protein: CASSGGGEQYF
clone size: once
V gene: TRBV5-1
D gene: -
J gene: TRBJ2-7

CDR3 DNA: TGTGCCAGCAGTTTATGGACAGGGAACTACGAGCAGTACTTC
CDR3 protein: CASSLWTGNYEQYF
clone size: -
V gene: TRBV28
D gene: TRBD1
J gene: TRBJ2-7

CDR3 DNA: TGTGCCAGCAGTCTCAACCCGGGACTAGCGGGAGGGCCCACCGGGGAGCTGTTTTTT
CDR3 protein: CASSLNPGLAGGPTGELFF
clone size: -
V gene: TRBV6-2/TRBV6-3
D gene: TRBD2
J gene: TRBJ2-2

CDR3 DNA: TGTGCCAGCAGTAAGACTAGCGGGAGTTGGTACGAGCAGTACTTC
CDR3 protein: CASSKTSGSWYEQYF
clone size: -
V gene: TRBV6-5
D gene: TRBD2
J gene: TRBJ2-7

CDR3 DNA: TGTGCCAGCAGCTTAGTTTCGCGGAGCTCCTACAATGAGCAGTTCTTC
CDR3 protein: CASSLVSRSSYNEQFF
clone size: few
V gene: TRBV7-2
D gene: -
J gene: TRBJ2-1

CDR3 DNA: TGTGCCAGCATCCTTTCACAGGGGGCGGCTTTCTTT
CDR3 protein: CASILSQGAAFF
clone size: -
V gene: TRBV28
D gene: TRBD1
J gene: TRBJ1-1

CDR3 DNA: TGTGCCAGCAGTCCCGGGACAATGACAGATACGCAGTATTTT
CDR3 protein: CASSPGTMTDTQYF
clone size: -
V gene: TRBV28
D gene: -
J gene: TRBJ2-3

CDR3 DNA: TGTGCCAGCAGGGGGACAGGGACGGCAACTAATGAAAAACTGTTTTTT
CDR3 protein: CASRGTGTATNEKLFF
clone size: -
V gene: TRBV27
D gene: TRBD1
J gene: TRBJ1-4

CDR3 DNA: TGTGCCAGCAGCAAAAGGGCTAGCGAGGCCCGAACCAACACCGGGGAGCTGTTTTTT
CDR3 protein: CASSKRASEARTNTGELFF
clone size: -
V gene: TRBV21-1
D gene: -
J gene: TRBJ2-2

CDR3 DNA: TGTGCCAGCAGTTTTAGTCCCCCCCGCACAGATACGCAGTATTTT
CDR3 protein: CASSFSPPRTDTQYF
clone size: -
V gene: TRBV6-5
D gene: -
J gene: TRBJ2-3

CDR3 DNA: TGTGCCACCAGCAGAGCCGCCGGGGGGGGCTTCTTC
CDR3 protein: CATSRAAGGGFF
clone size: -
V gene: TRBV15
D gene: TRBD2
J gene: TRBJ2-1

CDR3 DNA: TGTGCCACCCACGGGGGGGCGAACACTGAAGCTTTCTTT
CDR3 protein: CATHGGANTEAFF
clone size: -
V gene: TRBV15
D gene: -
J gene: TRBJ1-1

CDR3 DNA: TGTGCCAGCAGCCCTGGACAGGGGATCTACGAGCAGTACTTC
CDR3 protein: CASSPGQGIYEQYF
clone size: -
V gene: TRBV5-6
D gene: TRBD1
J gene: TRBJ2-7

CDR3 DNA: TGTGCCAGCAGCCGGATAGACAGGGGTCTCCCCTACGAGCAGTACTTC
CDR3 protein: CASSRIDRGLPYEQYF
clone size: -
V gene: TRBV11-2
D gene: TRBD1
J gene: TRBJ2-7

CDR3 DNA: TGCGCCAGCAGCGAGGGGACAGTCACAGATACGCAGTATTTT
CDR3 protein: CASSEGTVTDTQYF
clone size: once
V gene: TRBV10-1
D gene: TRBD1
J gene: TRBJ2-3

CDR3 DNA: TGTGCCAGCAGTGCCGGCGGGAGGGCCGATCGGTTCTTC
CDR3 protein: CASSAGGRADRFF
clone size: once
V gene: TRBV28
D gene: TRBD2
J gene: TRBJ2-1

CDR3 DNA: TGTGCCAGTAGTATAGATCCAGCGGGAGGGGCCTCTGGGGCCAACGTCCTGACTTTC
CDR3 protein: CASSIDPAGGASGANVLTF
clone size: -
V gene: TRBV19
D gene: TRBD2
J gene: TRBJ2-6

CDR3 DNA: TGTGCCAGCAGCCCGGGGGGACTAGCGACCTACAATGAGCAGTTCTTC
CDR3 protein: CASSPGGLATYNEQFF
clone size: -
V gene: TRBV5-8
D gene: TRBD2
J gene: TRBJ2-1

CDR3 DNA: TGTGCCAGCAGCTTAGGGCTAGCGGGAGACACCGGGGAGCTGTTTTTT
CDR3 protein: CASSLGLAGDTGELFF
clone size: -
V gene: TRBV7-3
D gene: TRBD2
J gene: TRBJ2-2

CDR3 DNA: TGTGCCAGCAGCTCCGGCGTGGGAGTCTCCGAGCAGTACTTC
CDR3 protein: CASSSGVGVSEQYF
clone size: -
V gene: TRBV5-4
D gene: -
J gene: TRBJ2-7

CDR3 DNA: TGTGCCAGCAGCACGGCCTCGGGGTACAATGAGCAGTTCTTC
CDR3 protein: CASSTASGYNEQFF
clone size: -
V gene: TRBV5-4
D gene: -
J gene: TRBJ2-1

CDR3 DNA: TGTGCCAGCAGCCCCAAGGCGGGACAGGAAAGTTTCGACACTGAAGCTTTCTTT
CDR3 protein: CASSPKAGQESFDTEAFF
clone size: -
V gene: TRBV3-1/TRBV3-2
D gene: TRBD1
J gene: TRBJ1-1

CDR3 DNA: TGCGCCAGCAGCCTCGAGTGGGGCCCCTACGAGCAGTACTTC
CDR3 protein: CASSLEWGPYEQYF
clone size: -
V gene: TRBV5-1
D gene: -
J gene: TRBJ2-7

CDR3 DNA: TGTGCCAGCAGCAATACGACTAGCGGGAGGGTGAATGAGCAGTTCTTC
CDR3 protein: CASSNTTSGRVNEQFF
clone size: -
V gene: TRBV21-1
D gene: -
J gene: TRBJ2-1

CDR3 DNA: TGTGCCAGCAGTTTAGGGGGGTCGAGAAAAAAACTGTTTTTT
CDR3 protein: CASSLGGSRKKLFF
clone size: many
V gene: TRBV28
D gene: -
J gene: TRBJ1-4

CDR3 DNA: TGTGCCATCAGTCGGGGTTACAATCAGCCCCAGCATTTT
CDR3 protein: CAISRGYNQPQHF
clone size: -
V gene: TRBV10-3
D gene: -
J gene: TRBJ1-5

CDR3 DNA: TGTGCCAGCGGCCTCCGGGGGGTAAACTATGGCTACACCTTC
CDR3 protein: CASGLRGVNYGYTF
clone size: -
V gene: TRBV28
D gene: -
J gene: TRBJ1-2

CDR3 DNA: TGTGCCGGCGGTAGGGGGGGATATAGCAATCAGCCCCAGCATTTT
CDR3 protein: CAGGRGGYSNQPQHF
clone size: few
V gene: TRBV28
D gene: -
J gene: TRBJ1-5

CDR3 DNA: TGTGCCAGCAGCCCGCAGACAGCCAAGGTGGCCGGGGAGCTGTTTTTT
CDR3 protein: CASSPQTAKVAGELFF
clone size: once
V gene: TRBV7-2
D gene: -
J gene: TRBJ2-2

CDR3 DNA: TGTGCCAGCTTGGCCCCCGACAGGCTAACAAACACTGAAGCTTTCTTT
CDR3 protein: CASLAPDRLTNTEAFF
clone size: -
V gene: TRBV7-9
D gene: -
J gene: TRBJ1-1

CDR3 DNA: TGCGCCAGCAGTACGGCTAAGGGTGGGCTAGCGGGAGCGCCGCAGTACTTC
CDR3 protein: CASSTAKGGLAGAPQYF
clone size: -
V gene: TRBV10-2
D gene: TRBD2
J gene: TRBJ2-7

CDR3 DNA: TGTGCCAGTACCCCCCATAGCAATCAGCCCCAGCATTTT
CDR3 protein: CASTPHSNQPQHF
clone size: -
V gene: TRBV19
D gene: -
J gene: TRBJ1-5

CDR3 DNA: TGTGCCAGCAGTTCCCGACTAGCGGGTTCCTACAATGAGCAGTTCTTC
CDR3 protein: CASSSRLAGSYNEQFF
clone size: -
V gene: TRBV28
D gene: TRBD2
J gene: TRBJ2-1

CDR3 DNA: TGTGCCAGCAGTGTGGTTACGTGGGGGGCCGGGGAGCTGTTTTTT
CDR3 protein: CASSVVTWGAGELFF
clone size: -
V gene: TRBV2
D gene: -
J gene: TRBJ2-2

CDR3 DNA: TGTGCCAGCAGCGTAGATTGGGGGGGTAATGAAAAACTGTTTTTT
CDR3 protein: CASSVDWGGNEKLFF
clone size: -
V gene: TRBV9
D gene: -
J gene: TRBJ1-4

CDR3 DNA: TGTGCCAGCAGTCCGACACTAGAGTCCGGGGAGCTGTTTTTT
CDR3 protein: CASSPTLESGELFF
clone size: -
V gene: TRBV28
D gene: -
J gene: TRBJ2-2

CDR3 DNA: TGTGCCAGCAGTGGACAGGGGGGTATGAACACTGAAGCTTTCTTT
CDR3 protein: CASSGQGGMNTEAFF
clone size: -
V gene: TRBV2
D gene: TRBD1
J gene: TRBJ1-1

CDR3 DNA: TGCGCCAGCACCGGACCCCAGGGAAGCTCCTACAATGAGCAGTTCTTC
CDR3 protein: CASTGPQGSSYNEQFF
clone size: once
V gene: TRBV5-1
D gene: -
J gene: TRBJ2-1

CDR3 DNA: TGTGCCAGCAGCTTTCCGGGACTAGCGGAATCCTCAGATACGCAGTATTTT
CDR3 protein: CASSFPGLAESSDTQYF
clone size: -
V gene: TRBV7-2
D gene: TRBD2
J gene: TRBJ2-3

CDR3 DNA: TGTGCCAGCAGCTTAGTCCTAGCGGGAGCCTACGAGCAGTACTTC
CDR3 protein: CASSLVLAGAYEQYF
clone size: few
V gene: TRBV7-8
D gene: TRBD2
J gene: TRBJ2-7

CDR3 DNA: TGTGCCACCAGGGAAGGGGGCGCGGGAAACACCATATATTTT
CDR3 protein: CATREGGAGNTIYF
clone size: -
V gene: TRBV28
D gene: TRBD1
J gene: TRBJ1-3

CDR3 DNA: TGTGCCAGCAGGAGGGAGGTGGGGCTATCGTACGAGCAGTACTTC
CDR3 protein: CASRREVGLSYEQYF
clone size: -
V gene: TRBV6-5
D gene: -
J gene: TRBJ2-7

CDR3 DNA: TGTGCCAGCAGCCTTACCGGGACAGGGGGCACAGATACGCAGTATTTT
CDR3 protein: CASSLTGTGGTDTQYF
clone size: -
V gene: TRBV3-1/TRBV3-2
D gene: TRBD1
J gene: TRBJ2-3